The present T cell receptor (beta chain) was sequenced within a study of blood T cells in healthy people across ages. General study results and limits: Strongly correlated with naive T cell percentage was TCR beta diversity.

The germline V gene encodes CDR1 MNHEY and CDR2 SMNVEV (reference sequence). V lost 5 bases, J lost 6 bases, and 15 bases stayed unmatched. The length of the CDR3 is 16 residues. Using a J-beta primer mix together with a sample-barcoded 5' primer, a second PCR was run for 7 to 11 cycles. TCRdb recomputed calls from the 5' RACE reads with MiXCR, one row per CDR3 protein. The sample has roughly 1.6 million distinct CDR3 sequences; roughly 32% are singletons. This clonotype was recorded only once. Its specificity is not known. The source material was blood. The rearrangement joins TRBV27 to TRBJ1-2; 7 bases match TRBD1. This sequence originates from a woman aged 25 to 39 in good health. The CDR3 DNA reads TGTGCCAGCAGTGCAGTCTGGACAGGAGAGAGGAATGGCTACACCTTC. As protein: CASSAVWTGERNGYTF.